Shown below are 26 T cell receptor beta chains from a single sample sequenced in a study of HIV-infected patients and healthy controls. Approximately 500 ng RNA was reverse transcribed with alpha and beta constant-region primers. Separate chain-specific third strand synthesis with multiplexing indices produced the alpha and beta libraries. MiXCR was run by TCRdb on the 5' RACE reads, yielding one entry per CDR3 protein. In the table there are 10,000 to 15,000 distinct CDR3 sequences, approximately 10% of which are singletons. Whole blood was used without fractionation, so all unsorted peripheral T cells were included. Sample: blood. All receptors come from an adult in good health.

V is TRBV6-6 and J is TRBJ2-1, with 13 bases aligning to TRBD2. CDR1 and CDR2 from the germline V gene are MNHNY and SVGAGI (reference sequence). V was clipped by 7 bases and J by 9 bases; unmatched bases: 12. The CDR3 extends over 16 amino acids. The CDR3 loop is CASNLPGLAGDGEQFF. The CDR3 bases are TGTGCCAGCAACCTACCAGGACTAGCGGGAGATGGTGAGCAGTTCTTC.

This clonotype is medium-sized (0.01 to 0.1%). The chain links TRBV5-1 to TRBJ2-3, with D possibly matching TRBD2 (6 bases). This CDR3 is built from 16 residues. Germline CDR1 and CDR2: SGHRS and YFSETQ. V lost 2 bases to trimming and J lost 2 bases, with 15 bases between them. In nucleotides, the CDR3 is TGCGCCAGCAGCTTTGGTAGCGGACTCCTCACAGATACGCAGTATTTT. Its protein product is CASSFGSGLLTDTQYF.

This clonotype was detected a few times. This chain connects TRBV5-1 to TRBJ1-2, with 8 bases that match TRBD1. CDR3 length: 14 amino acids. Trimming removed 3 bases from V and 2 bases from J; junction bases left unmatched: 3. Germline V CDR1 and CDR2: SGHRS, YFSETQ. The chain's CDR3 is CASSSGQGNYGYTF. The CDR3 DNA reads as TGCGCCAGCAGCTCCGGACAGGGAAACTATGGCTACACCTTC.

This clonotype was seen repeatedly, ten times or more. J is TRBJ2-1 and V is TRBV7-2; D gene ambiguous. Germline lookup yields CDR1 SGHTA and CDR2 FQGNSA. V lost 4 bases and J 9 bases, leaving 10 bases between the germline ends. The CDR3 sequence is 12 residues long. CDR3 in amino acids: CASSSTYGEQFF. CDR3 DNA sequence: TGTGCCAGCAGCTCCACCTACGGTGAGCAGTTCTTC.

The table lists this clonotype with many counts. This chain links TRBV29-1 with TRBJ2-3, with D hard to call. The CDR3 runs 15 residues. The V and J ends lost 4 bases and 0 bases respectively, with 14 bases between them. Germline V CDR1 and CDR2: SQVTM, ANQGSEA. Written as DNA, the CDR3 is TGCAGCGTTGTGGAAGGCAGCGCTAGCACAGATACGCAGTATTTT. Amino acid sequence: CSVVEGSASTDTQYF.

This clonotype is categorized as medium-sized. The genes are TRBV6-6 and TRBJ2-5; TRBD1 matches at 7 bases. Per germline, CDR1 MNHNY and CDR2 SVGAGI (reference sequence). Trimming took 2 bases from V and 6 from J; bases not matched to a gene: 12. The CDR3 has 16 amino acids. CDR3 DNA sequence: TGTGCCAGCAGTTACGAGGGGACAGCCCATGGAAAGACCCAGTACTTC. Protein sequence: CASSYEGTAHGKTQYF.

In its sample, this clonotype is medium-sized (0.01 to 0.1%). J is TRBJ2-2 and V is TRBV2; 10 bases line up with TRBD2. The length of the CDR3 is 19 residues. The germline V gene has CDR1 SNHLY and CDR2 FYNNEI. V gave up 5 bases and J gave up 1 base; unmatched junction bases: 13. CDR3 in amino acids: CASSLTSGRNHGNTGELFF. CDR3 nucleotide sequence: TGTGCCAGCAGTCTGACTAGCGGGCGAAACCATGGGAACACCGGGGAGCTGTTTTTT.

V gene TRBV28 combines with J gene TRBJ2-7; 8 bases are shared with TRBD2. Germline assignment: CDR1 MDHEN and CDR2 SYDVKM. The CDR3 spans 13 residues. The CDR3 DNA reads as TGTGTTACCGACCGGGGGGGCGGCTACGAGCAGTACTTC. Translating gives CVTDRGGGYEQYF.

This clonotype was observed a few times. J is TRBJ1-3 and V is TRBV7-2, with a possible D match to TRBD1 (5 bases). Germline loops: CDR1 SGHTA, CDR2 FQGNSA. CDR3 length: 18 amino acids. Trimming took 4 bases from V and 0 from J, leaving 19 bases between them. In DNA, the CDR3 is TGTGCCAGCAGCTGGAGCGGATCCGGGGGGATCTCTGGAAACACCATATATTTT. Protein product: CASSWSGSGGISGNTIYF.

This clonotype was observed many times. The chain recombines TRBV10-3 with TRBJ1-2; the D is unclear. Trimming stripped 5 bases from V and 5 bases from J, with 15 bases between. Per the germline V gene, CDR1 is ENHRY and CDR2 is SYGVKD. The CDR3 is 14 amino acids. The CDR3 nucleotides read TGTGCCATCAGTCCAAACAGTTTTCCTTATGGCTACACCTTC. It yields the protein CAISPNSFPYGYTF.

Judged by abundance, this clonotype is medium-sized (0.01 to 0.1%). Here the CDR3 reads CASSQVPTEAFF. The CDR3 nucleotides read TGTGCCAGCAGCCAGGTCCCCACTGAAGCTTTCTTT. The chain is built from TRBV14 and TRBJ1-1; D gene unclear. CDR3 length: 12 amino acids. Germline values: CDR1 SGHDN, CDR2 FVKESK. The ends were cut back, 3 bases at V and 4 bases at J, with 6 bases in the middle.

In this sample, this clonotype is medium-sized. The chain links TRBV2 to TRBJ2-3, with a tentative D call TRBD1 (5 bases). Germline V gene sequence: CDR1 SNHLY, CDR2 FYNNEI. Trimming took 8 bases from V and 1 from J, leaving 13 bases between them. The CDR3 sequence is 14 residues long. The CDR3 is CASGAQDRTDTQYF. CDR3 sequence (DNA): TGTGCCAGCGGCGCACAGGACCGCACAGATACGCAGTATTTT.

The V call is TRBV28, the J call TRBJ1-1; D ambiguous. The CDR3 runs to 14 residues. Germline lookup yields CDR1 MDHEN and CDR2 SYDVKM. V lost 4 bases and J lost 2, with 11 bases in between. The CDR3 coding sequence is TGTGCCAGCAGTTACTCCGGGATAAACACTGAAGCTTTCTTT. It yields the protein CASSYSGINTEAFF. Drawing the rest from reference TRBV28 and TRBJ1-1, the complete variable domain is DVKVTQSSRYLVKRTGEKVFLECVQDMDHENMFWYRQDPGLGLRLIYFSYDVKMKEKGDIPEGYSVSREKKERFSLILESASTNQTSMYLCASSYSGINTEAFFGQGTRLTVV.

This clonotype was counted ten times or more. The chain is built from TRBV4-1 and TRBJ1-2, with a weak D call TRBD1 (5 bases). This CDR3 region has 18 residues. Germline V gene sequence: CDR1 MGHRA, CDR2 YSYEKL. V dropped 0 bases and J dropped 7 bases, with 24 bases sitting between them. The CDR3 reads CASSQESQGRVSSSGYTF. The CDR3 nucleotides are TGCGCCAGCAGCCAAGAATCGCAGGGCAGGGTGTCAAGCTCTGGCTACACCTTC.

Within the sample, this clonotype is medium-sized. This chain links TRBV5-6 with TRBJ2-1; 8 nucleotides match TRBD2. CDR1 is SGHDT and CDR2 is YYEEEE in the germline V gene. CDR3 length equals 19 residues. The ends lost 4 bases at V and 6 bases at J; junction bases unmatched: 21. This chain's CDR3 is CASSPSLVKRELFFNEQFF. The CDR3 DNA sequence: TGTGCCAGCAGCCCCTCCCTGGTAAAGCGGGAGCTTTTTTTCAATGAGCAGTTCTTC.

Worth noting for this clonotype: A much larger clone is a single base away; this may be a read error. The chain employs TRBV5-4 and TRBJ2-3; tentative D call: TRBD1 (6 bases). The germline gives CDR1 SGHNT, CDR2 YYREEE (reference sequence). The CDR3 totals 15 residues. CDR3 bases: TGTGCCAGCAGCACCTTGGACAGACCGGCAGATACGCGGTATTTT. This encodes CASSTLDRPADTRYF.

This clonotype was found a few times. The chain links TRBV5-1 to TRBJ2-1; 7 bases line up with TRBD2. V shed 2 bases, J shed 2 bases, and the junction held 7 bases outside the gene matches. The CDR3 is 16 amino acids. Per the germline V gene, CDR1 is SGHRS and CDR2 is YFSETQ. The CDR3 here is CASSFSGASAYNEQFF. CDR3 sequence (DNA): TGCGCCAGCAGCTTCAGCGGGGCATCAGCCTACAATGAGCAGTTCTTC.

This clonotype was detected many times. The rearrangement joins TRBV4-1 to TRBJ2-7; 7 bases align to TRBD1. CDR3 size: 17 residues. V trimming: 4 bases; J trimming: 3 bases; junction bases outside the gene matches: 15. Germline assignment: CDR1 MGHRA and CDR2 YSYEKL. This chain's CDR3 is CASSRMPKGQGDYEQYF. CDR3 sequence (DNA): TGCGCCAGCAGCCGGATGCCTAAGGGCCAGGGGGACTACGAGCAGTACTTC.

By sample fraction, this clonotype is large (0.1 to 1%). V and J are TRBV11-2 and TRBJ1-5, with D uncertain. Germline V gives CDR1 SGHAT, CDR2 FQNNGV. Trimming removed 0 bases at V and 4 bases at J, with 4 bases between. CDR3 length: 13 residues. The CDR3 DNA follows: TGTGCCAGCAGCTTAGATCTGAATCAGCCCCAGCATTTT. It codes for CASSLDLNQPQHF. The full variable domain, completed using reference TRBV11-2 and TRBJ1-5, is EAGVAQSPRYKIIEKRQSVAFWCNPISGHATLYWYQQILGQGPKLLIQFQNNGVVDDSQLPKDRFSAERLKGVDSTLKIQPAKLEDSAVYLCASSLDLNQPQHFGDGTRLSIL.

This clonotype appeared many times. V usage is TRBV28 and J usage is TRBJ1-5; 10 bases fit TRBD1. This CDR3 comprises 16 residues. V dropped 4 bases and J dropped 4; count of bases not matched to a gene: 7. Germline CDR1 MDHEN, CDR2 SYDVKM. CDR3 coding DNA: TGTGCCAGCAGTTGGGGGGACAGGGGCCAAAATCAGCCCCAGCATTTT. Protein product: CASSWGDRGQNQPQHF.

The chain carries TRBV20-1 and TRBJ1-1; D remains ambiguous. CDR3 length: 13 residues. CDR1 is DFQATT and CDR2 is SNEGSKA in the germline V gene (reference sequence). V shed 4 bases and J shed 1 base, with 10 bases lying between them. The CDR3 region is CSATWTGNTEAFF. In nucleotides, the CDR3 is TGCAGTGCTACTTGGACGGGGAACACTGAAGCTTTCTTT.

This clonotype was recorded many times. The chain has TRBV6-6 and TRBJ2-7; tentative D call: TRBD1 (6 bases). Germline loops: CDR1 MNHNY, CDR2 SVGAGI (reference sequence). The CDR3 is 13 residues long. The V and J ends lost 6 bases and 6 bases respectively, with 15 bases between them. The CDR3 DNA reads TGTGCCAGCAGCCCACAGGGCCGGCGCGAGCAGTACTTC. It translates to CASSPQGRREQYF.

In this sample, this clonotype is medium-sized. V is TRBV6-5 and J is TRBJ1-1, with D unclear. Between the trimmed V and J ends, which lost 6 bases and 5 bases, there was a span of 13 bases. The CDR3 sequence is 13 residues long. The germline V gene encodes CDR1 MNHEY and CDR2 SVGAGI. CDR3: CASRLIGSTEAFF. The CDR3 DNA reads TGTGCCAGCAGACTCATAGGGAGTACTGAAGCTTTCTTT.

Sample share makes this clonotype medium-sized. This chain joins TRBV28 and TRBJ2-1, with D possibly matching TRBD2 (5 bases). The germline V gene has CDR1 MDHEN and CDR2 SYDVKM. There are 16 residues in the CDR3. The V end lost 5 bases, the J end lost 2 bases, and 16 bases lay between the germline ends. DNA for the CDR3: TGTGCCAGCAGTAGCCGGACTCCGCGTGCCTACAATGAGCAGTTCTTC. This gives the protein CASSSRTPRAYNEQFF.

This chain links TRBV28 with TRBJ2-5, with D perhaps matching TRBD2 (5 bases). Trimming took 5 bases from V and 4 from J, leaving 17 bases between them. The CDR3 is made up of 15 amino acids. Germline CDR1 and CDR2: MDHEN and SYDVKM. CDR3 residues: CASSPRGGRGETQYF. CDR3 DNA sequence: TGTGCCAGCAGTCCCAGAGGAGGACGAGGAGAGACCCAGTACTTC.

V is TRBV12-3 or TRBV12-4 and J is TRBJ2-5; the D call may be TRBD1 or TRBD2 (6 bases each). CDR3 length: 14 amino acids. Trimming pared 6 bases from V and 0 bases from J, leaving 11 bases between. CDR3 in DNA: TGTGCCAGCAGATCGGGGGCAGACCAAGAGACCCAGTACTTC. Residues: CASRSGADQETQYF.